What follows are 26 T cell receptor beta chains derived from one specimen sequenced in a study of cytomegalovirus exposure and HLA in healthy donors. Amplification used 60 Vbeta primers and 13 Jbeta primers. The data were produced by immunoSEQ multiplex PCR, yet TCRdb's version contains in-frame clones alone and is incomplete. The table includes a few hundred thousand clones, 60% to 85% detected once. Source material: PBMCs. The receptors come from a man aged 40-50 years in good health and CMV-seronegative.

This clone was counted only a few times. The chain employs TRBV7-6 and TRBJ2-5; D unresolved. Germline V gives CDR1 SGHVS, CDR2 FNYEAQ. CDR3 length equals 15 residues. V was trimmed by 4 bases and J by 3 bases, leaving 15 bases between them. In DNA, the CDR3 is TGTGCCAGCAGCTGGTCTGGCGGCGTTGAAGAGACCCAGTACTTC. Translated, it gives CASSWSGGVEETQYF.

The chain recombines TRBV7-9 with TRBJ1-1; maybe TRBD1 (6 bases). This CDR3 has 15 residues. V was cut by 5 bases and J by 4 bases, with 17 bases left in between. Per germline, CDR1 SEHNR and CDR2 FQNEAQ (reference sequence). The CDR3 loop reads CASSPLSGAGTEAFF. The CDR3 DNA is TGTGCCAGCAGCCCCTTGTCAGGGGCAGGCACTGAAGCTTTCTTT.

The chain links TRBV19 to TRBJ1-5, with a tentative D call TRBD1 (6 bases). The CDR3 consists of 14 residues. Trimming took off 10 bases at V and 3 bases at J, with 16 bases between the two ends. Germline V gene lookup returns CDR1 LNHDA and CDR2 SQIVND (reference sequence). CDR3 protein: CATHDRRPNQPQHF. The CDR3 DNA follows: TGTGCCACCCATGACAGGCGACCCAATCAGCCCCAGCATTTT.

The rearrangement uses TRBV4-2 and TRBJ1-1, with D perhaps TRBD1 (6 bases). There are 15 residues in the CDR3. With 3 bases removed from V and 3 bases from J, the gap between germline ends came to 14 bases. Germline-derived CDR1 and CDR2 are LGHNA and YNFKEQ. CDR3 residues: CASSQLGAGDTEAFF. The CDR3 nucleotides read TGTGCCAGCAGCCAGTTGGGGGCAGGGGACACTGAAGCTTTCTTT.

The V call is TRBV9, the J call TRBJ1-2; tentative D call: TRBD1 (5 bases). Germline CDR1 and CDR2: SGDLS and YYNGEE. With 4 bases removed from V and 8 bases from J, the gap between germline ends came to 21 bases. The CDR3 has 15 amino acids. CDR3: CASSSRISQVGGYTF. The CDR3 bases are TGTGCCAGCAGCTCACGGATTTCACAGGTTGGAGGCTACACCTTC. Variable domain in full (rest from reference TRBV9 and TRBJ1-2): DSGVTQTPKHLITATGQRVTLRCSPRSGDLSVYWYQQSLDQGLQFLIQYYNGEERAKGNILERFSAQQFPDLHSELNLSSLELGDSALYFCASSSRISQVGGYTFGSGTRLTVV.

The chain recombines TRBV5-1 with TRBJ2-1; no clear D gene. Looked up from germline, CDR1 is SGHRS and CDR2 is YFSETQ. The CDR3 runs to 14 residues. Trimming took 0 bases from V and 6 from J, leaving 10 bases between them. Written as DNA, the CDR3 is TGCGCCAGCAGCTTGGATATAGGCGGCAATGAGCAGTTCTTC. This codes for CASSLDIGGNEQFF.

This clone was detected only a few times. V usage is TRBV5-4 and J usage is TRBJ2-2; the match to TRBD2 covers 8 bases. The V segment lost 5 bases and the J segment 2 bases; nucleotides outside the gene matches: 11. The CDR3 is 17 residues long. Germline values: CDR1 SGHNT, CDR2 YYREEE (reference sequence). Written as DNA, the CDR3 is TGTGCCAGCAGGTTGTGGTTCGGGGGGGCTAACACCGGGGAGCTGTTTTTT. Amino acids: CASRLWFGGANTGELFF.

Points on this clone: The same CDR3 arises from other DNA sequences in this sample as well. The genes are TRBV5-1 and TRBJ1-1; tentatively, D is TRBD1 (6 bases). Trimming cost V 2 bases and J 1 base, with 6 bases left between them. This CDR3 comprises 13 residues. CDR1 and CDR2 from the germline V gene are SGHRS and YFSETQ. DNA of the CDR3: TGCGCCAGCAGCTTACAGGGGAACACTGAAGCTTTCTTT. This sequence encodes CASSLQGNTEAFF.

This rearrangement joins TRBV2 to TRBJ2-1; D gene uncertain. V gave up 5 bases and J gave up 7 bases, with 6 bases separating them. Germline V gene lookup returns CDR1 SNHLY and CDR2 FYNNEI. CDR3 length equals 11 residues. CDR3 coding DNA: TGTGCCAGCAGTCCCCCGAATGAGCAGTTCTTC. It encodes CASSPPNEQFF.

The chain recombines TRBV5-1 with TRBJ2-3; 13 bases line up with TRBD2. The CDR3 length is 17 residues. CDR1 and CDR2 from the germline V gene are SGHRS and YFSETQ. Trimming at V came to 4 bases and at J to 5 bases, leaving 10 bases not matched to a gene. The CDR3 DNA follows: TGCGCCAGCAGCCAAGGACTAGCGGGGGCGACAGTAGATACGCAGTATTTT. This sequence encodes CASSQGLAGATVDTQYF.

The chain links TRBV27 to TRBJ2-2; a possible D gene is TRBD1 (6 bases). Trimming left V 3 bases short and J 6 bases short, with 8 bases between. The germline V gene has CDR1 MNHEY and CDR2 SMNVEV (reference sequence). The CDR3 covers 13 residues. In DNA form, the CDR3 reads TGTGCCAGCAGTTTTTACAGGGCCGGGGAGCTGTTTTTT. It specifies CASSFYRAGELFF.

The chain has TRBV28 and TRBJ2-7; TRBD2 is a possible D gene (6 bases). Germline lookup yields CDR1 MDHEN and CDR2 SYDVKM. V was pared by 7 bases and J by 1 base, with 11 bases between. This CDR3 contains 13 residues. This CDR3 is CASTLAFSYEQYF. CDR3 DNA sequence: TGTGCCAGCACCCTAGCGTTTTCCTACGAGCAGTACTTC. Combining the CDR3 with reference TRBV28 and TRBJ2-7 gives the whole variable domain DVKVTQSSRYLVKRTGEKVFLECVQDMDHENMFWYRQDPGLGLRLIYFSYDVKMKEKGDIPEGYSVSREKKERFSLILESASTNQTSMYLCASTLAFSYEQYFGPGTRLTVT.

The chain has TRBV5-4 and TRBJ2-1; the match to TRBD2 covers 8 bases. The V and J ends lost 5 bases and 1 base, in that order; junction bases with no gene match: 11. Germline lookup yields CDR1 SGHNT and CDR2 YYREEE (reference sequence). The length of the CDR3 is 17 residues. The CDR3 region has the DNA TGTGCCAGCAGGCCTGGGGGCAGCGGGGGTTCCTACAATGAGCAGTTCTTC. Protein: CASRPGGSGGSYNEQFF.

The V and J genes are TRBV14 and TRBJ2-1, with TRBD2 as a possible D gene (6 bases). CDR1 SGHDN and CDR2 FVKESK come from the germline V gene. The CDR3 length is 17 residues. The germline V and J ends were trimmed by 0 bases and 9 bases, with 21 bases remaining between them. The DNA of the CDR3 is TGTGCCAGCAGCCAAGATAGGAGGGCACCGGCCATTGGTGAGCAGTTCTTC. Its translation is CASSQDRRAPAIGEQFF.

The chain joins TRBV5-1 to TRBJ2-2, with TRBD1 identical over 7 bases. The CDR3 spans 16 residues. CDR1 SGHRS and CDR2 YFSETQ come from the germline V gene. With V trimmed by 2 bases and J by 2 bases, 6 bases remained unmatched. The DNA for the CDR3 is TGCGCCAGCAGCTTATCCGGGACAGCTAACACCGGGGAGCTGTTTTTT. It encodes CASSLSGTANTGELFF.

This rearrangement joins TRBV19 to TRBJ2-7, with TRBD1 matching over 7 bases. Germline trimming cut 5 bases from V and 0 bases from J; bases unmatched to any gene: 7. CDR3 length: 15 residues. Germline assignment: CDR1 LNHDA and CDR2 SQIVND (reference sequence). CDR3 sequence (DNA): TGTGCCAGTAGTCTTGACAGGGCAGGCTCCTACGAGCAGTACTTC. Residues: CASSLDRAGSYEQYF.

The chain links TRBV7-2 to TRBJ2-7; 11 nucleotides line up with TRBD2. The CDR3 totals 16 residues. CDR1 is SGHTA and CDR2 is FQGNSA in the germline V gene. V shed 2 bases and J 0 bases; nucleotides not matched to a gene: 3. The CDR3: CASSLSGLADSYEQYF. The DNA of the CDR3 is TGTGCCAGCAGCTTATCGGGACTAGCGGACTCCTACGAGCAGTACTTC.

The chain carries TRBV6-1 and TRBJ1-4; D not certain. The germline gives CDR1 MNHNS, CDR2 SASEGT. V was pared by 4 bases and J by 0 bases, with 9 bases between. The CDR3 length is 15 residues. CDR3 in amino acids: CASSVRLATNEKLFF. CDR3 nucleotide sequence: TGTGCCAGCAGTGTGAGATTAGCAACTAATGAAAAACTGTTTTTT.

Only one count was recorded for this clone. J is TRBJ2-1 and V is TRBV6-6, with 7 bases fitting TRBD2. Germline V CDR1 and CDR2: MNHNY, SVGAGI (reference sequence). Trimming cost V 2 bases and J 7 bases; bases outside gene matches: 8. The CDR3 has 15 residues. The CDR3 DNA is TGTGCCAGCAGTTACCGGGGGGAGAGAGGTAATGAGCAGTTCTTC. Its protein product is CASSYRGERGNEQFF.

J is TRBJ2-1 and V is TRBV28, with D possibly matching TRBD2 (6 bases). This CDR3 has 16 residues. Deletions cut 5 bases from V and 3 bases from J, with 17 bases between. Germline values: CDR1 MDHEN, CDR2 SYDVKM. The CDR3 is CASSARGTVRYNEQFF. In DNA, the CDR3 is TGTGCCAGCAGTGCCCGTGGGACTGTCCGCTACAATGAGCAGTTCTTC.

A remark on this clone: The germline gene is not matched at one end of the junction; a read error may be the cause. This rearrangement joins TRBV7-9 to TRBJ2-6; 7 nucleotides agree with TRBD2. CDR1 and CDR2 from the germline V gene are SEHNR and FQNEAQ (reference sequence). The CDR3 loop spans 17 amino acids. The CDR3 protein is CSSRPGRKNSGANVLTF. The CDR3 DNA reads as TGTTCCAGCAGGCCCGGGAGGAAAAACTCTGGGGCCAACGTCCTGACTTTC. Variable domain in full (rest from reference TRBV7-9 and TRBJ2-6): DTGVSQNPRHKITKRGQNVTFRCDPISEHNRLYWYRQTLGQGPEFLTYFQNEAQLEKSRLLSDRFSAERPKGSFSTLEIQRTEQGDSAMYLCSSRPGRKNSGANVLTFGAGSRLTVL.

The CDR3 DNA follows: TGTGCCAGCTCTTCCTCCAGGGCCTACTATGGCTACACCTTC. This codes for CASSSSRAYYGYTF. The chain is built from TRBV18 and TRBJ1-2; a possible D gene is TRBD1 (5 bases). The V end lost 6 bases, the J end lost 3 bases, and 14 bases lay between the germline ends. CDR3 length: 14 residues. The V gene's germline CDR1 is KGHSH and CDR2 LQKENI.

The genes are TRBV5-1 and TRBJ1-2; D ambiguous. CDR3 size: 14 residues. Germline V gives CDR1 SGHRS, CDR2 YFSETQ. V was pared by 4 bases and J by 5 bases, with 15 bases between. The CDR3 DNA sequence: TGCGCCAGCAGCGCCACGTCTGATGCGTATGGCTACACCTTC. It is translated as CASSATSDAYGYTF.

The chain couples TRBV4-2 to TRBJ2-3, with a possible D match to TRBD1 (6 bases). V lost 5 bases, J lost 5 bases, and 17 bases lay in between. Germline CDR1 LGHNA, CDR2 YNFKEQ. The CDR3 has 15 amino acids. The CDR3 spells CASSNWDTAEDTQYF. As DNA, the CDR3 is TGTGCCAGCAGCAACTGGGACACCGCTGAAGATACGCAGTATTTT.

This chain connects TRBV5-4 to TRBJ2-7; D uncertain. Trimming removed 0 bases from V and 1 base from J, with 8 bases in between. The CDR3 length is 14 residues. Germline V gives CDR1 SGHNT, CDR2 YYREEE (reference sequence). The CDR3 sequence is CASSLDISSYEQYF. CDR3 DNA: TGTGCCAGCAGCTTGGATATTTCGTCCTACGAGCAGTACTTC.

This chain connects TRBV2 to TRBJ2-2; TRBD2 agrees at 14 bases. Germline V CDR1 and CDR2: SNHLY, FYNNEI. This CDR3 spans 21 amino acids. Germline trimming cut 5 bases from V and 3 bases from J; bases unmatched to any gene: 17. The CDR3 loop is CASSHPGQGLAGVGDTGELFF. The CDR3 nucleotides are TGTGCCAGCAGTCACCCGGGACAGGGACTAGCGGGAGTAGGTGACACCGGGGAGCTGTTTTTT.